These 25 T cell receptor beta chains originate from one sample sequenced in a study of T-cell memory formation after mild COVID-19. MiXCR, applied by TCRdb to the 5' RACE reads, yields one record per CDR3 protein. This table has approximately 300,000 distinct CDR3 sequences, roughly 15% appearing once. The sequenced material came from PBMCs or a T cell subset sorted from them (not recorded which). The receptors shown here come from a man younger than 30 who had mild COVID-19 (a few samples of this study predate the infection). Cell type and time point are not known.

The CDR3 here is CASSLGPGDRAYF. Here the CDR3 DNA reads TGCGCCAGCAGCTTGGGCCCCGGGGACAGGGCTTACTTC. This chain uses TRBV5-1 with TRBJ2-7; 9 bases fit TRBD1. The junction had 8 bases not matched to a gene; V was cut back by 0 bases and J by 13 bases. The CDR3 runs to 13 residues. Germline CDR1 reads SGHRS; CDR2 reads YFSETQ. Full variable domain (outside the CDR3, taken from reference TRBV5-1 and TRBJ2-7): KAGVTQTPRYLIKTRGQQVTLSCSPISGHRSVSWYQQTPGQGLQFLFEYFSETQRNKGNFPGRFSGRQFSNSRSEMNVSTLELGDSALYLCASSLGPGDRAYFGPGTRLTVT.

This clonotype was recorded a few times. The rearrangement uses TRBV2 and TRBJ1-2, with TRBD1 identical over 10 bases. Germline CDR1 is SNHLY and CDR2 is FYNNEI. This CDR3 has 17 residues. The V and J ends lost 7 bases and 4 bases, in that order; junction bases with no gene match: 15. CDR3 protein: CASNPTGGDRRVYGYTF. The CDR3 DNA reads TGTGCCAGCAACCCGACAGGGGGCGACCGACGTGTCTATGGCTACACCTTC.

There are a few counts of this clonotype. The V gene is TRBV12-3 or TRBV12-4, the J gene TRBJ1-6; perhaps TRBD1 as D (5 bases). The CDR3 sequence is 14 residues long. V gave up 3 bases and J gave up 11 bases, with 14 bases separating them. The DNA for the CDR3 is TGTGCCAGCAGTTTGGGGGTTACGCGGGCACCCCTCCACTTT. Encoded protein: CASSLGVTRAPLHF.

V is TRBV5-1 and J is TRBJ1-5, with D unclear. Germline V gene data show CDR1 as SGHRS and CDR2 as YFSETQ. This CDR3 region has 14 residues. Trimming pared 5 bases from V and 1 base from J, leaving 10 bases between. The CDR3 DNA reads TGCGCCAGCAGACTAGGACCGAGCAATCAGCCCCAGCATTTT. Translation: CASRLGPSNQPQHF. Looking up the rest from reference TRBV5-1 and TRBJ1-5 gives the full variable domain: KAGVTQTPRYLIKTRGQQVTLSCSPISGHRSVSWYQQTPGQGLQFLFEYFSETQRNKGNFPGRFSGRQFSNSRSEMNVSTLELGDSALYLCASRLGPSNQPQHFGDGTRLSIL.

There are a few counts of this clonotype. V and J are TRBV5-1 and TRBJ1-1; maybe TRBD1 (5 bases). Trimming stripped 3 bases from V and 1 base from J, with 13 bases between. CDR1 and CDR2 (germline): SGHRS, YFSETQ. This CDR3 region has 15 residues. The CDR3 is CASSWGPGSNTEAFF. The CDR3 DNA reads as TGCGCCAGCAGCTGGGGACCAGGCTCGAACACTGAAGCTTTCTTT.

This clonotype was detected a few times. V and J are TRBV4-3 and TRBJ1-3, with 11 bases fitting TRBD1. The length of the CDR3 is 19 residues. Germline V CDR1 and CDR2: LGHNA, YSLEER. Losses at the gene ends were 1 base for V and 0 bases for J; bases not matched to a gene: 8. The CDR3 protein is CASSQGFRDRGISGNTIYF. The CDR3 DNA reads as TGCGCCAGCAGCCAAGGGTTCCGGGACAGGGGGATCTCTGGAAACACCATATATTTT.

The rearrangement links TRBV12-5 to TRBJ1-1; TRBD1 is a possible D gene (5 bases). Germline CDR1 is LGHNT and CDR2 is FRNRAP. With 4 bases removed from V and 3 bases from J, the gap between germline ends came to 6 bases. The CDR3 contains 12 residues. Here the CDR3 DNA reads TGTGCTAGTGGTTCAGGGTACACTGAAGCTTTCTTT. Protein sequence: CASGSGYTEAFF.

There are a few counts of this clonotype. CDR3: CASSATQGAEAFF. As DNA, the CDR3 is TGTGCCAGTAGTGCGACTCAAGGGGCTGAAGCTTTCTTT. The chain has TRBV19 and TRBJ1-1, with D perhaps matching TRBD1 (5 bases). Trimming left V 5 bases short and J 6 bases short, with 13 bases between. From germline, CDR1 is LNHDA and CDR2 SQIVND (reference sequence). CDR3 length: 13 amino acids.

This chain connects TRBV18 to TRBJ2-3; D may match TRBD1 or TRBD2 (5 bases each). The CDR3 has 15 amino acids. Trimming pared 2 bases from V and 6 bases from J, leaving 15 bases between. Per germline, CDR1 KGHSH and CDR2 LQKENI. DNA of the CDR3: TGTGCCAGCTCACCATTGAATACGGGGCAGGATACGCAGTATTTT. Protein product: CASSPLNTGQDTQYF. The full variable domain, in which reference TRBV18 and TRBJ2-3 provide the parts outside the CDR3, is NAGVMQNPRHLVRRRGQEARLRCSPMKGHSHVYWYRQLPEEGLKFMVYLQKENIIDESGMPKERFSAEFPKEGPSILRIQQVVRGDSAAYFCASSPLNTGQDTQYFGPGTRLTVL.

This clonotype turned up a few times. The chain has TRBV6-5 and TRBJ1-2; D is unresolved. Germline V gene lookup returns CDR1 MNHEY and CDR2 SVGAGI. Trimming removed 0 bases from V and 0 bases from J, with 8 bases in between. The CDR3 is made up of 15 amino acids. CDR3 in DNA: TGTGCCAGCAGTTACTCGGTTGCAGCTAACTATGGCTACACCTTC. Translation: CASSYSVAANYGYTF.

This clonotype came up a few times. The chain is built from TRBV19 and TRBJ2-7; D tentatively reads TRBD1 or TRBD2 (5 bases each). Germline V gene lookup returns CDR1 LNHDA and CDR2 SQIVND (reference sequence). Trimming stripped 6 bases from V and 5 bases from J, with 8 bases between. The CDR3 is 11 amino acids. The CDR3: CASRGVNEQYV. CDR3 sequence (DNA): TGTGCCAGTAGGGGGGTCAACGAGCAGTACGTC.

This chain joins TRBV11-3 and TRBJ2-3; 14 bases agree with TRBD2. J lost 4 bases, V lost 5 bases, and 11 bases had no gene match. CDR3 length: 18 residues. Germline V CDR1 and CDR2: SGHNT, YENEEA. DNA of the CDR3: TGTGCCAGCAGCCCACCAGCGGGACTAGCGGGGGCCGCAGATACGCAGTATTTT. It codes for CASSPPAGLAGAADTQYF.

The table lists this clonotype with a few counts. The V call is TRBV6-6, the J call TRBJ1-4; D is unresolved. The CDR3 covers 16 residues. The germline CDR1 and CDR2 sequences are MNHNY and SVGAGI (reference sequence). The V and J ends lost 5 bases and 8 bases respectively, with 21 bases between them. CDR3 in amino acids: CASSQPQVYLPEKLFF. The CDR3 region has the DNA TGTGCCAGCAGTCAACCCCAGGTTTACTTACCCGAAAAACTGTTTTTT.

The chain is built from TRBV12-3 or TRBV12-4 and TRBJ2-3; 9 bases map to TRBD1. CDR3 length: 14 amino acids. Trimming removed 7 bases from V and 5 bases from J; junction bases left unmatched: 7. CDR3 sequence: CASKGQGYEDTQYF. In nucleotides, the CDR3 is TGTGCCAGCAAAGGACAGGGGTATGAAGATACGCAGTATTTT.

V and J are TRBV6-6 and TRBJ1-2; unclear D gene. V lost 2 bases to trimming and J lost 1 base, with 5 bases between them. This CDR3 comprises 13 residues. CDR1 and CDR2 (germline): MNHNY, SVGAGI (reference sequence). The CDR3 region is CASSYVDNYGYTF. The CDR3 DNA reads TGTGCCAGCAGTTACGTGGATAACTATGGCTACACCTTC.

V gene TRBV20-1 combines with J gene TRBJ1-5, with TRBD1 as a possible D gene (6 bases). V was trimmed by 6 bases and J by 2 bases, leaving 11 bases between them. The CDR3 contains 13 residues. Germline-derived CDR1 and CDR2 are DFQATT and SNEGSKA (reference sequence). The DNA for the CDR3 is TGCAGTGCCAGAAAGGGGGGCAATCAGCCCCAGCATTTT. Translated, it gives CSARKGGNQPQHF.

The V call is TRBV9, the J call TRBJ1-1, with 7 bases aligning to TRBD1. Germline-derived CDR1 and CDR2 are SGDLS and YYNGEE. This CDR3 is 15 amino acids long. J was trimmed by 2 bases and V by 0 bases; bases with no gene match: 4. The CDR3: CASSVGTGSNTEAFF. The DNA of the CDR3 is TGTGCCAGCAGCGTAGGGACAGGAAGTAACACTGAAGCTTTCTTT. Full variable domain (outside the CDR3, taken from reference TRBV9 and TRBJ1-1): DSGVTQTPKHLITATGQRVTLRCSPRSGDLSVYWYQQSLDQGLQFLIQYYNGEERAKGNILERFSAQQFPDLHSELNLSSLELGDSALYFCASSVGTGSNTEAFFGQGTRLTVV.

The chain is built from TRBV7-8 and TRBJ1-5; TRBD1 is a possible D gene (6 bases). Germline CDR1 SGHVS, CDR2 FQNEAQ. The length of the CDR3 is 16 residues. V lost 3 bases and J lost 5, with 17 bases in between. The CDR3 DNA reads as TGTGCCAGCAGCTTGGGGAGGGGGTTAGTGGATCAGCCCCAGCATTTT. Protein product: CASSLGRGLVDQPQHF. The whole variable domain, remainder taken from reference TRBV7-8 and TRBJ1-5, is GAGVSQSPRYKVAKRGQDVALRCDPISGHVSLFWYQQALGQGPEFLTYFQNEAQLDKSGLPSDRFFAERPEGSVSTLKIQRTQQEDSAVYLCASSLGRGLVDQPQHFGDGTRLSIL.

This chain joins TRBV5-1 and TRBJ2-3, with D unclear. The V and J ends lost 4 bases and 1 base respectively, with 7 bases between them. The CDR3 contains 13 residues. Per germline, CDR1 SGHRS and CDR2 YFSETQ. DNA of the CDR3: TGCGCCAGCAGCGGGATCCGCACAGATACGCAGTATTTT. Protein: CASSGIRTDTQYF.

A few counts support this clonotype. The J gene is TRBJ2-1, the V gene TRBV6-2 or TRBV6-3; D is possibly TRBD2 (6 bases). The CDR3 consists of 11 residues. V lost 7 bases, J lost 15 bases, and 16 bases lay in between. Germline CDR1 is MNHEY and CDR2 is SVGEGT. Here the CDR3 reads CASTARDWLFF. CDR3 DNA: TGTGCCAGCACTGCCCGGGACTGGCTGTTCTTC.

The sample holds a few counts of this clonotype. The chain couples TRBV3-1 to TRBJ2-3; D gene unclear. The CDR3 runs to 17 residues. V lost 4 bases to trimming and J lost 1 base, with 18 bases between them. Germline CDR1 LGHDT, CDR2 YNNKEL (reference sequence). As DNA, the CDR3 is TGTGCCAGCAGCCTTCCCTCACACCCAGCAGGCACAGATACGCAGTATTTT. Residues: CASSLPSHPAGTDTQYF.

The rearrangement uses TRBV11-2 and TRBJ2-2; 8 bases are shared with TRBD2. Per the germline V gene, CDR1 is SGHAT and CDR2 is FQNNGV. The V gene end was trimmed by 7 bases and the J gene end by 5 bases; junction bases not matched to a gene: 12. CDR3 size: 16 residues. CDR3 protein: CASTSRGAVGTGELFF. CDR3 sequence (DNA): TGTGCCAGCACCTCGCGGGGGGCCGTCGGTACCGGGGAGCTGTTTTTT.

The chain carries TRBV18 and TRBJ1-1, with D uncertain. With 3 bases removed from V and 4 bases from J, the gap between germline ends came to 15 bases. The CDR3 covers 15 residues. Germline V gene lookup returns CDR1 KGHSH and CDR2 LQKENI. The chain's CDR3 is CASSPPAGEGTEAFF. DNA for the CDR3: TGTGCCAGCTCACCCCCGGCTGGGGAGGGCACTGAAGCTTTCTTT.

This clonotype turned up a few times. The V call is TRBV2, the J call TRBJ2-2; D gene ambiguous. The germline V and J ends were trimmed by 5 bases and 1 base, with 8 bases remaining between them. This CDR3 comprises 14 residues. Germline loops: CDR1 SNHLY, CDR2 FYNNEI. In nucleotides, the CDR3 is TGTGCCAGCAGTTGGACGGAGAACACCGGGGAGCTGTTTTTT. Residues: CASSWTENTGELFF.

V and J are TRBV6-2 or TRBV6-3 and TRBJ2-4, with 8 bases lining up with TRBD1. Trimming at V came to 5 bases and at J to 8 bases, leaving 8 bases not matched to a gene. Germline CDR1 is MNHEY and CDR2 is SVGEGT. CDR3 length: 14 amino acids. The CDR3 loop is CASSDDRGLYIQYF. DNA for the CDR3: TGTGCCAGCAGTGACGACAGGGGTTTGTACATTCAGTACTTC.